These T cell receptor beta chains were read from a single sample in a study of blood T cell repertoires in COVID-19. The assay was immunoSEQ multiplex PCR, and TCRdb's table has in-frame clones only and misses some. This sample has about 170,000 clones, with over 80% found just once. Sequences were obtained from peripheral blood. Receptors were obtained from a woman older than 75 with COVID-19, enrolled during active disease. Each CDR3 is given with its conserved first and last residue. A D gene is named only where the DNA matches it firmly. Expanded clones are given a class, and other clones once, few, many or no size at all.

d_call	v_call	j_call	clone_size	cdr3_aa	cdr3_nt
TRBD1	TRBV29-1	TRBJ1-1	-	CSAGGMNTEAFF	TGCAGCGCAGGGGGTATGAACACTGAAGCTTTCTTT
-	TRBV19	TRBJ1-1	-	CASSTRRRNTEAFF	TGTGCCAGTAGTACTAGACGGAGGAACACTGAAGCTTTCTTT
TRBD2	TRBV7-3	TRBJ2-1	-	CASSPEAGLYNEQFF	TGTGCCAGCAGCCCAGAAGCGGGACTATACAATGAGCAGTTCTTC
-	TRBV2	TRBJ2-1	few	CASSGPGAYNEQFF	TGTGCCAGCAGTGGACCGGGAGCCTACAATGAGCAGTTCTTC
-	TRBV7-2	TRBJ2-3	-	CASSLSADTQYF	TGTGCCAGCAGCTTATCGGCAGATACGCAGTATTTT
-	TRBV29-1	TRBJ1-2	-	CSVGFRGESGYTF	TGCAGCGTTGGGTTTAGGGGCGAGAGTGGCTACACCTTC
-	TRBV6-1	TRBJ2-7	few	CASSELAPLDEQYF	TGTGCCAGCAGTGAATTGGCACCCTTGGACGAGCAGTACTTC
TRBD1	TRBV19	TRBJ1-6	-	CASSTGGTINSPLHF	TGTGCCAGTAGCACAGGGGGCACCATCAATTCACCCCTCCACTTT
TRBD1	TRBV2	TRBJ1-5	-	CASSIGGQGWQPQHF	TGTGCCAGCAGCATCGGAGGACAGGGGTGGCAGCCCCAGCATTTT
TRBD1	TRBV6-1	TRBJ1-3	once	CASSEASRQGGNTIYF	TGTGCCAGCAGTGAAGCGTCAAGACAGGGCGGAAACACCATATATTTT
-	TRBV6-2/TRBV6-3	TRBJ2-2	-	CASSPSLSEGRVTGELFF	TGTGCCAGCAGCCCCTCCCTTTCGGAGGGCCGAGTGACCGGGGAGCTGTTTTTT
TRBD2	TRBV28	TRBJ2-2	-	CASRPPKPGLAGEVYTGELFF	TGTGCCAGCAGACCTCCGAAACCGGGACTAGCGGGAGAGGTGTACACCGGGGAGCTGTTTTTT